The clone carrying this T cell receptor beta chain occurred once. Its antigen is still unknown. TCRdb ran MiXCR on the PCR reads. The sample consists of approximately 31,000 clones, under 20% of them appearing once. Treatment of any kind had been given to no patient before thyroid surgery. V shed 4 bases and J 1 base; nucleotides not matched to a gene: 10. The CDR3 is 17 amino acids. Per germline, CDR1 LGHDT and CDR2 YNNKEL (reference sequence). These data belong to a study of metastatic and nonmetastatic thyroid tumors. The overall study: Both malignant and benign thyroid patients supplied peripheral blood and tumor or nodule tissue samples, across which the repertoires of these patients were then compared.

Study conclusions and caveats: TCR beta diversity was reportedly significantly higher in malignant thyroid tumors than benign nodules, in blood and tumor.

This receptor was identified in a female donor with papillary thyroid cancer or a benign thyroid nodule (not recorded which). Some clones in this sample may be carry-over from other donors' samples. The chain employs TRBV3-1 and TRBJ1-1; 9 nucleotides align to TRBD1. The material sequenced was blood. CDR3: CASSPQPGQGPNTEAFF. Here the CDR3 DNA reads TGTGCCAGCAGCCCCCAACCGGGACAGGGACCGAACACTGAAGCTTTCTTT.